This T cell receptor beta chain was documented in a study of T cells in narcolepsy. Study-level results: HCRT-specific and TRIB2-specific autoreactive clonotypes appeared among same-patient CSF and blood CD4+ clonotypes.

Germline assignment: CDR1 SGHDT and CDR2 YYEEEE. Deletions cut 2 bases from V and 1 base from J, with 6 bases between. CDR3 length: 13 amino acids. Of note for this clone: Its specificity is not known.

Profiled with immunoSEQ multiplex PCR; TCRdb holds only in-frame clones, not every one. The sample has around 24,000 clones, roughly four fifths seen once. The TCR comes from a human donor with narcolepsy. Input material: CD45RA- memory CD4+ T cells from PBMCs. V and J are TRBV5-6 and TRBJ1-1, with no clear D. CDR3 sequence (DNA): TGTGCCAGCAGCTTTCGCTGGAACACTGAAGCTTTCTTT. Translating gives CASSFRWNTEAFF.